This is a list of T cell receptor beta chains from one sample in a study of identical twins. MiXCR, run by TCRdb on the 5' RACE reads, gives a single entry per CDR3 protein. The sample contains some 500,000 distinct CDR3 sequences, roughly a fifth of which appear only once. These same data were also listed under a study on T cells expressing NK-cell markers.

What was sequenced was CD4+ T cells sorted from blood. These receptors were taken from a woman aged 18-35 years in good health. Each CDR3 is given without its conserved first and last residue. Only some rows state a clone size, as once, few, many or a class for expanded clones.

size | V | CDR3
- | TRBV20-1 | SASRSHSSTDTQY
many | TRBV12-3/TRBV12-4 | ASSLASDDEQF
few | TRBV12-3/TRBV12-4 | ASSFLWDGAGYT
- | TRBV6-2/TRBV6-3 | ASSWPNEQF
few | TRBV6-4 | ASKMAFSTDTQY
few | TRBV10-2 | ASMPPRVTHNEQF
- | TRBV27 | ASSRGDGGNEKLF
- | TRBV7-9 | ASSSGPRVYGYT
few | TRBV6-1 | ASLYRSSGANVLT
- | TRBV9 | ASSVTVAGRNEQF
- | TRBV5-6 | ASSHRGGSTDTQY
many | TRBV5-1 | ASSRPGTSGRYTQY
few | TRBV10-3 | AISDQREGGGELF
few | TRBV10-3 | AISGQGDQPQH
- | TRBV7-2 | ASSLASAGYEQF
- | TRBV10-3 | AISYYNEQF
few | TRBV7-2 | ASSSVVEQF
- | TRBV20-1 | SARSGHTEAF
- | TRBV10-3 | AINFLPGGEQF
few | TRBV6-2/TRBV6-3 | ATRTGANVLT
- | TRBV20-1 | SASDRRTGVSYEQY
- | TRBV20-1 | SAQDRQNQPQH
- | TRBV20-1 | SALSGADSPLH
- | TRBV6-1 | ASSEAAGWRSGELF
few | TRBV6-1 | ASSEEEANYGYT
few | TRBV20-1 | SVRQSTDTQY
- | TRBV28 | ASRAPPDTQY
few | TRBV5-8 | ASSRDTRRPGELF
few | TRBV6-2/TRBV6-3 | ASSYVYNEQF
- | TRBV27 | ASSPRTSGRVDDEQF
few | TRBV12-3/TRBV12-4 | ASTDRGKTEAF
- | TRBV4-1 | ASSGWPLRENTGELF
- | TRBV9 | ASSGGELAGEGGTQY
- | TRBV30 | AWSGTSGNTGELF
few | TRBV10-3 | AIRITDTQY
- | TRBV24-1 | ATSDTTSGTFGEQF
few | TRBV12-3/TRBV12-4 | ASSLDGLATEAF
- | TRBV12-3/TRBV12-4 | ASSPTGRGGGGYT
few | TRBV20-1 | SAREEITGELF
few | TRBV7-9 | ASSQKALSYNEQF
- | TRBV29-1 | SALLAGDEAF
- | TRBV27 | ASSRTGGFYEQY